This TCR beta chain stems from a study of CD8+ T cells in alopecia areata. In the study overall: Treatment comprised oral tofacitinib, 5 to 10 mg twice daily, in treated patients. Tofacitinib therapy lasting 6 to 18 months was followed by 6 months off drug.

Treatment: oral pan-JAK inhibitor, 5-10 mg twice daily. Germline V gene data show CDR1 as SGHTA and CDR2 as FQGNSA. CDR3 length: 15 residues. V was pared by 3 bases and J by 0 bases, with 9 bases between. Sequencing templates came from extracted RNA that was reverse transcribed into cDNA. Some clones are missing from TCRdb's copy, which holds only in-frame ones; the method was immunoSEQ multiplex PCR. The sample holds about 140,000 clones, 86% seen once. The sequenced sample was CD8+ T cells sorted from blood, obtained at week 4, from a patient treated with tofacitinib. This chain uses TRBV7-2 with TRBJ2-1, with D possibly matching TRBD2 (6 bases). This TCR was sampled from a human donor with alopecia areata. CDR3 DNA: TGTGCCAGCAGCTTTCCCGGGAGCTCCTACAATGAGCAGTTCTTC. Protein product: CASSFPGSSYNEQFF.